These 15 T cell receptor beta chains were all obtained from the same sample, sequenced in a study of T cell responses to AZD1222 COVID-19 vaccine. Produced via immunoSEQ multiplex PCR; TCRdb's table is partial and in-frame only. The sample yields more than 85,000 clones, around 90% seen once. The input for sequencing was peripheral blood, taken on day 0 of AZD1222 vaccination. Every receptor here comes from an adult in good health.

This clone was counted a single time. V gene TRBV11-2 combines with J gene TRBJ2-7; 8 nucleotides align to TRBD1. The V gene's germline CDR1 is SGHAT and CDR2 FQNNGV. The CDR3 is 14 residues long. J gave up 5 bases and V 3 bases, and 6 bases lay outside the gene matches. The CDR3 is CASSFRQGSDEQYF. DNA of the CDR3: TGTGCCAGCAGCTTCAGACAGGGGAGCGACGAGCAGTACTTC.

This chain connects TRBV19 to TRBJ1-4; D is possibly TRBD1 (5 bases). This CDR3 has 14 residues. The V end lost 7 bases, the J end lost 6 bases, and 15 bases lay between the germline ends. The germline V gene encodes CDR1 LNHDA and CDR2 SQIVND (reference sequence). The CDR3, as DNA: TGTGCCAGTAACGACAGTGGGGAGGATGAAAAACTGTTTTTT. Its protein product is CASNDSGEDEKLFF.

V and J are TRBV14 and TRBJ1-6, with TRBD1 as a possible D gene (6 bases). V gave up 3 bases and J gave up 7 bases, with 13 bases separating them. Germline V gene lookup returns CDR1 SGHDN and CDR2 FVKESK. The CDR3 contains 15 residues. Written as DNA, the CDR3 is TGTGCCAGCAGCCACCTCACAGGGCGCAATTCACCCCTCCACTTT. Protein product: CASSHLTGRNSPLHF. Full variable domain (outside the CDR3, taken from reference TRBV14 and TRBJ1-6): EAGVTQFPSHSVIEKGQTVTLRCDPISGHDNLYWYRRVMGKEIKFLLHFVKESKQDESGMPNNRFLAERTGGTYSTLKVQPAELEDSGVYFCASSHLTGRNSPLHFGNGTRLTVT.

The CDR3 DNA sequence: TGTGCCAGCAGCGTAAGTCCCCTCCTTCTTCAGCCCCAGCATTTT. As protein: CASSVSPLLLQPQHF. The chain is built from TRBV9 and TRBJ1-5; D gene unclear. Germline V gene sequence: CDR1 SGDLS, CDR2 YYNGEE. Trimming shortened V by 1 base and J by 6 bases, and 14 bases separated the two germline ends. The length of the CDR3 is 15 residues.

The chain carries TRBV7-9 and TRBJ2-2; D might be TRBD1 (5 bases). The V and J ends lost 6 bases and 3 bases respectively, with 14 bases between them. Germline assignment: CDR1 SEHNR and CDR2 FQNEAQ (reference sequence). The CDR3 extends over 15 amino acids. CDR3 sequence (DNA): TGTGCCAGCAGGACGACAGCCCCCGACACCGGGGAGCTGTTTTTT. Translated, it gives CASRTTAPDTGELFF.

V is TRBV6-1 and J is TRBJ2-7, with 9 bases lining up with TRBD2. The V segment lost 2 bases and the J segment 5 bases; nucleotides outside the gene matches: 7. This CDR3 is 15 amino acids long. Germline values: CDR1 MNHNS, CDR2 SASEGT. The DNA for the CDR3 is TGTGCCAGCAGTGAAATAGCGGGAGAGGGGAACGAGCAGTACTTC. The encoded protein is CASSEIAGEGNEQYF.

Written as DNA, the CDR3 is TGTGCCAGCAGCCGTGAGAGGGGCACTGAAGCTTTCTTT. This encodes CASSRERGTEAFF. This chain uses TRBV11-3 with TRBJ1-1, with D maybe TRBD1 (5 bases). V lost 5 bases and J 4 bases, leaving 11 bases between the germline ends. Germline lookup yields CDR1 SGHNT and CDR2 YENEEA. The CDR3 totals 13 residues.

V is TRBV19 and J is TRBJ2-1; D is ambiguous. Germline assignment: CDR1 LNHDA and CDR2 SQIVND (reference sequence). The CDR3 runs 18 residues. Trimming stripped 7 bases from V and 6 bases from J, with 28 bases between. CDR3 protein: CASTSTPRGALDSNEQFF. As DNA, the CDR3 is TGTGCCAGTACTTCAACCCCGAGAGGAGCACTCGATTCCAATGAGCAGTTCTTC.

V usage is TRBV5-4 and J usage is TRBJ1-1; tentatively, D is TRBD1 (6 bases). Between the trimmed V and J ends, which lost 4 bases and 7 bases, there was a span of 17 bases. Looked up from germline, CDR1 is SGHNT and CDR2 is YYREEE (reference sequence). The length of the CDR3 is 14 residues. CDR3 amino acids: CASSSSQGLSEAFF. The CDR3, as DNA: TGTGCCAGCAGCAGTTCACAGGGATTGAGTGAAGCTTTCTTT.

The chain uses TRBV7-3 and TRBJ2-3; no firm D call. The CDR3 spans 14 residues. Germline V gene lookup returns CDR1 SGHTA and CDR2 FQGTGA. The V end was cut by 5 bases, the J end by 2 bases, with 11 bases between. The CDR3 region has the DNA TGTGCCAGCAGCCCTGAGCCTGCCACAGATACGCAGTATTTT. As protein: CASSPEPATDTQYF.

The chain has TRBV6-5 and TRBJ1-2; 7 bases map to TRBD1. There are 16 residues in the CDR3. The germline gives CDR1 MNHEY, CDR2 SVGAGI. The ends lost 4 bases at V and 3 bases at J; junction bases unmatched: 11. The CDR3 loop is CASSSGTVPTYYGYTF. The CDR3 bases are TGTGCCAGCAGTTCCGGGACAGTCCCTACCTACTATGGCTACACCTTC.

This clone was detected once. The V gene is TRBV5-4, the J gene TRBJ2-7, with D possibly matching TRBD2 (6 bases). The germline CDR1 and CDR2 sequences are SGHNT and YYREEE (reference sequence). V was pared by 1 base and J by 6 bases, with 11 bases between. The CDR3 consists of 13 residues. The CDR3 spells CASSLTGVGEQYF. CDR3 nucleotides: TGTGCCAGCAGCTTGACGGGGGTCGGCGAGCAGTACTTC.

The V call is TRBV6-2 or TRBV6-3, the J call TRBJ1-5; possibly TRBD1 for D (6 bases). V was shortened by 5 bases and J by 5 bases, with 13 bases between the two germline ends. Per germline, CDR1 MNHEY and CDR2 SVGEGT. This CDR3 is built from 14 residues. CDR3 sequence: CASSDRNIDQPQHF. The CDR3 DNA sequence: TGTGCCAGCAGTGACAGGAACATAGATCAGCCCCAGCATTTT.

The genes are TRBV30 and TRBJ1-1, with 7 bases that match TRBD1. The CDR3 sequence is 13 residues long. V was pared by 2 bases and J by 10 bases, with 10 bases of the junction left unmatched. From germline, CDR1 is GTSNPN and CDR2 SVGIG (reference sequence). The CDR3 protein is CAWSPKGASGAFF. The CDR3 nucleotides are TGTGCCTGGAGTCCTAAGGGGGCCTCAGGAGCTTTCTTT.

The chain employs TRBV3-1 (or the pseudogene TRBV3-2) and TRBJ1-2, with D possibly being TRBD1 (5 bases). V lost 4 bases to trimming and J lost 2 bases, with 8 bases between them. Germline V gene data show CDR1 as LGHDT and CDR2 as YNNKEL (reference sequence). This CDR3 contains 13 residues. CDR3 region: CASSLGGNYGYTF. DNA for the CDR3: TGTGCCAGCAGCCTCGGGGGGAACTATGGCTACACCTTC.